Below are 28 T cell receptor beta chains sequenced from a single sample in a study of blood T cell repertoires in COVID-19. Produced via immunoSEQ multiplex PCR; TCRdb's table is partial and in-frame only. This sample yields 200,000 to 250,000 clones, of which over 80% are seen a single time; 1.3% belongs to the top ten. The sample was peripheral blood. The receptors shown here come from a woman aged 25 to 39 with COVID-19, enrolled during active disease.

The count of this clone is one. The J gene is TRBJ2-4, the V gene TRBV5-1, with 9 bases identical to TRBD2. Germline V gene sequence: CDR1 SGHRS, CDR2 YFSETQ. The J segment lost 3 bases and the V segment lost 0 bases, leaving 1 base of the junction unmatched. There are 15 residues in the CDR3. The CDR3 is CASSLGTSDKNIQYF. The DNA for the CDR3 is TGCGCCAGCAGCTTGGGGACTAGCGACAAAAACATTCAGTACTTC. Complete variable domain (other parts from reference TRBV5-1 and TRBJ2-4): KAGVTQTPRYLIKTRGQQVTLSCSPISGHRSVSWYQQTPGQGLQFLFEYFSETQRNKGNFPGRFSGRQFSNSRSEMNVSTLELGDSALYLCASSLGTSDKNIQYFGAGTRLSVL.

The J gene is TRBJ1-1, the V gene TRBV30; D is unclear. V lost 4 bases to trimming and J lost 0 bases, with 9 bases between them. Germline CDR1 and CDR2: GTSNPN and SVGIG (reference sequence). The CDR3 is 13 residues long. The CDR3 spells CAWKRPVNTEAFF. CDR3 DNA sequence: TGTGCCTGGAAGAGGCCGGTGAACACTGAAGCTTTCTTT.

Concerning this clone itself: Within the sample, other DNA sequences also encode this same CDR3. The chain uses TRBV2 and TRBJ2-3; a weak D match, TRBD1 (5 bases). Trimming left V 5 bases short and J 5 bases short, with 8 bases between. The CDR3 loop spans 12 amino acids. Looked up from germline, CDR1 is SNHLY and CDR2 is FYNNEI. CDR3 nucleotide sequence: TGTGCCAGCAGTCCAGGGTTAGATACGCAGTATTTT. Its protein is CASSPGLDTQYF.

This clone was counted between two and nine times. This rearrangement joins TRBV5-1 to TRBJ2-1; TRBD2 aligns across 10 bases. The V and J ends lost 1 base and 5 bases, in that order; junction bases with no gene match: 3. Germline V gene lookup returns CDR1 SGHRS and CDR2 YFSETQ. This CDR3 spans 15 amino acids. The CDR3 protein is CASSLTSGNNNEQFF. The CDR3 coding sequence is TGCGCCAGCAGCTTGACTAGCGGGAACAACAATGAGCAGTTCTTC.

The V call is TRBV4-2, the J call TRBJ2-7, with D possibly matching TRBD2 (6 bases). This CDR3 is 16 amino acids long. V lost 0 bases and J lost 6, with 18 bases in between. CDR1 is LGHNA and CDR2 is YNFKEQ in the germline V gene. Here the CDR3 reads CASSQDGGQTLSEQYF. CDR3 bases: TGTGCCAGCAGCCAAGATGGAGGGCAGACTCTAAGCGAGCAGTACTTC.

This chain connects TRBV7-6 to TRBJ2-4; TRBD2 aligns across 14 bases. Per the germline V gene, CDR1 is SGHVS and CDR2 is FNYEAQ. V dropped 3 bases and J dropped 7; count of bases not matched to a gene: 17. The length of the CDR3 is 20 residues. The CDR3 loop reads CASSLSGLAGEFLGLNIQYF. CDR3 nucleotides: TGTGCCAGCAGCTTGTCGGGACTAGCGGGAGAGTTTTTGGGGTTGAACATTCAGTACTTC.

This rearrangement joins TRBV12-3 or TRBV12-4 to TRBJ2-1; D uncertain. The length of the CDR3 is 13 residues. The V end lost 8 bases, the J end lost 1 base, and 9 bases lay between the germline ends. Here the CDR3 reads CASCNLSYNEQFF. The CDR3 nucleotides read TGTGCCAGCTGTAACTTATCCTACAATGAGCAGTTCTTC.

The rearrangement uses TRBV27 and TRBJ2-2; a weak D match, TRBD2 (6 bases). V was cut by 2 bases and J by 7 bases, with 11 bases left in between. Germline CDR1 reads MNHEY; CDR2 reads SMNVEV (reference sequence). The CDR3 totals 14 residues. CDR3 nucleotides: TGTGCCAGCAGTTTAGGAGGGGAAAGCGGGGAGCTGTTTTTT. The encoded protein is CASSLGGESGELFF.

This clone was seen just once. J is TRBJ2-7 and V is TRBV2; D remains ambiguous. The CDR3 extends over 14 amino acids. Germline V gene lookup returns CDR1 SNHLY and CDR2 FYNNEI. Trimming took 4 bases from V and 2 from J, leaving 12 bases between them. The CDR3, as DNA: TGTGCCAGCAGTGGCCTATATTCGGCCTACGAGCAGTACTTC. Its protein product is CASSGLYSAYEQYF.

The chain is built from TRBV2 and TRBJ2-1; the D is unclear. In germline, CDR1 is SNHLY, CDR2 FYNNEI. V was clipped by 4 bases and J by 0 bases, with 10 bases between them. The CDR3 totals 15 residues. The CDR3 is CASSGGRSSYNEQFF. The CDR3 nucleotides read TGTGCCAGCAGTGGTGGGCGAAGCTCCTACAATGAGCAGTTCTTC.

The V call is TRBV19, the J call TRBJ1-1; D unresolved. Germline-derived CDR1 and CDR2 are LNHDA and SQIVND (reference sequence). This CDR3 is built from 13 residues. V lost 8 bases to trimming and J lost 7 bases, with 17 bases between them. The CDR3 coding sequence is TGTGCCAGTGGAGACGCTCCCCGCATTGAAGCTTTCTTT. Translation gives CASGDAPRIEAFF. Variable domain in full (rest from reference TRBV19 and TRBJ1-1): DGGITQSPKYLFRKEGQNVTLSCEQNLNHDAMYWYRQDPGQGLRLIYYSQIVNDFQKGDIAEGYSVSREKKESFPLTVTSAQKNPTAFYLCASGDAPRIEAFFGQGTRLTVV.

J is TRBJ2-5 and V is TRBV19, with no clear D. CDR3 length: 13 residues. The V end was cut by 3 bases, the J end by 2 bases, with 7 bases between. Germline V gives CDR1 LNHDA, CDR2 SQIVND (reference sequence). The CDR3, as DNA: TGTGCCAGTAGTATGTGGAGACAAGAGACCCAGTACTTC. The encoded protein is CASSMWRQETQYF. Complete variable domain (other parts from reference TRBV19 and TRBJ2-5): DGGITQSPKYLFRKEGQNVTLSCEQNLNHDAMYWYRQDPGQGLRLIYYSQIVNDFQKGDIAEGYSVSREKKESFPLTVTSAQKNPTAFYLCASSMWRQETQYFGPGTRLLVL.

The rearrangement links TRBV19 to TRBJ2-2; 7 nucleotides line up with TRBD2. This CDR3 region has 14 residues. CDR1 and CDR2 from the germline V gene are LNHDA and SQIVND (reference sequence). V trimming: 3 bases; J trimming: 5 bases; junction bases outside the gene matches: 3. CDR3 sequence (DNA): TGTGCCAGTAGTATCGGGCGGGGGACCGGGGAGCTGTTTTTT. It codes for CASSIGRGTGELFF.

The V gene is TRBV29-1, the J gene TRBJ1-2; D is ambiguous. The V gene's germline CDR1 is SQVTM and CDR2 ANQGSEA. The CDR3 sequence is 13 residues long. V was shortened by 2 bases and J by 6 bases, with 13 bases between the two germline ends. The CDR3 coding sequence is TGCAGCGTTGAACCGCAAGGAGTAAATGGCTACACCTTC. It translates to CSVEPQGVNGYTF.

The rearrangement joins TRBV5-1 to TRBJ2-2; 7 bases fit TRBD2. Germline-derived CDR1 and CDR2 are SGHRS and YFSETQ. There are 16 residues in the CDR3. With 0 bases clipped from V and 5 bases from J, the junction kept 7 bases outside the gene matches. The CDR3 region has the DNA TGCGCCAGCAGCTTGGCCATGGCGGGAGAAACCGGGGAGCTGTTTTTT. It yields the protein CASSLAMAGETGELFF.

The rearrangement joins TRBV3-1 (or the pseudogene TRBV3-2) to TRBJ2-3; 13 bases fit TRBD2. The germline CDR1 and CDR2 sequences are LGHDT and YNNKEL (reference sequence). CDR3 length: 17 amino acids. V trimming: 1 base; J trimming: 1 base; junction bases outside the gene matches: 2. The CDR3 region is CASSQGGLAGGTDTQYF. DNA for the CDR3: TGTGCCAGCAGCCAAGGAGGACTAGCGGGGGGCACAGATACGCAGTATTTT.

The genes are TRBV5-5 and TRBJ1-1, with D perhaps TRBD1 (5 bases). The CDR3 consists of 14 residues. The germline CDR1 and CDR2 sequences are SGHKS and YYEKEE (reference sequence). Trimming left V 2 bases short and J 1 base short, with 9 bases between. DNA for the CDR3: TGTGCCAGCAGCTTCAGGGTGGGGAACACTGAAGCTTTCTTT. Amino acid sequence: CASSFRVGNTEAFF.

The chain combines TRBV5-1 with TRBJ1-4; possible D gene TRBD1, 6 bases. This CDR3 region has 17 residues. Trimming took 0 bases from V and 7 from J, leaving 19 bases between them. From germline, CDR1 is SGHRS and CDR2 YFSETQ. The CDR3 DNA follows: TGCGCCAGCAGCTTGGGACAGGCTCCCGGTCAAGTTGAAAAACTGTTTTTT. This sequence encodes CASSLGQAPGQVEKLFF. Based on the CDR3 plus reference TRBV5-1 and TRBJ1-4, the full variable domain is KAGVTQTPRYLIKTRGQQVTLSCSPISGHRSVSWYQQTPGQGLQFLFEYFSETQRNKGNFPGRFSGRQFSNSRSEMNVSTLELGDSALYLCASSLGQAPGQVEKLFFGSGTQLSVL.

The gene calls are TRBV4-1 and TRBJ1-5; TRBD1 agrees at 9 bases. V lost 1 base, J lost 6 bases, and 13 bases stayed unmatched. The CDR3 runs 18 residues. Germline-derived CDR1 and CDR2 are MGHRA and YSYEKL. The CDR3 DNA reads TGCGCCAGCAGCCAAGGGGCCGCGGGACAGGGCTCGGGTCAGCCCCAGCATTTT. This gives the protein CASSQGAAGQGSGQPQHF.

The chain combines TRBV24-1 with TRBJ2-1; 7 nucleotides agree with TRBD1. Losses at the gene ends were 3 bases for V and 2 bases for J; bases not matched to a gene: 6. Germline lookup yields CDR1 KGHDR and CDR2 SFDVKD. This CDR3 is 16 amino acids long. In DNA, the CDR3 is TGTGCCACCAGTGATCCAGGGACAGCCACCTACAATGAGCAGTTCTTC. It encodes CATSDPGTATYNEQFF.

CDR3 region: CASSLGTSGGADEQYF. CDR3 DNA: TGTGCCAGCAGCTTAGGGACTAGCGGGGGGGCGGACGAGCAGTACTTC. The rearrangement uses TRBV7-9 and TRBJ2-7, with 15 bases that match TRBD2. V gave up 1 base and J gave up 5 bases; unmatched junction bases: 3. This CDR3 comprises 16 residues. Germline CDR1 SEHNR, CDR2 FQNEAQ (reference sequence). Looking up the rest from reference TRBV7-9 and TRBJ2-7 gives the full variable domain: DTGVSQNPRHKITKRGQNVTFRCDPISEHNRLYWYRQTLGQGPEFLTYFQNEAQLEKSRLLSDRFSAERPKGSFSTLEIQRTEQGDSAMYLCASSLGTSGGADEQYFGPGTRLTVT.

V usage is TRBV15 and J usage is TRBJ1-1, with unresolved D. The length of the CDR3 is 12 residues. Trimming removed 6 bases from V and 3 bases from J, with 8 bases in between. From germline, CDR1 is LNHNV and CDR2 YYDKDF (reference sequence). CDR3 sequence reads: CATSGGYTEAFF. CDR3 nucleotides: TGTGCCACCAGTGGAGGATACACTGAAGCTTTCTTT. The full variable domain, with the rest looked up from reference TRBV15 and TRBJ1-1, is DAMVIQNPRYQVTQFGKPVTLSCSQTLNHNVMYWYQQKSSQAPKLLFHYYDKDFNNEADTPDNFQSRRPNTSFCFLDIRSPGLGDTAMYLCATSGGYTEAFFGQGTRLTVV.

This clone was detected once. The chain uses TRBV19 and TRBJ1-5; 7 nucleotides agree with TRBD1. Looked up from germline, CDR1 is LNHDA and CDR2 is SQIVND (reference sequence). The V segment lost 6 bases and the J segment 1 base; nucleotides outside the gene matches: 9. CDR3 size: 16 residues. CDR3 loop: CASSYQVGQSNQPQHF. The CDR3 DNA reads as TGTGCCAGTAGCTACCAGGTGGGACAGAGCAATCAGCCCCAGCATTTT.

V usage is TRBV28 and J usage is TRBJ2-5, with 7 bases matching TRBD2. The CDR3 runs to 13 residues. Trimming at V came to 6 bases and at J to 3 bases, leaving 4 bases not matched to a gene. CDR1 is MDHEN, CDR2 SYDVKM, per germline. This chain's CDR3 is CASSLGGEETQYF. The CDR3 DNA follows: TGTGCCAGCAGCCTGGGAGGGGAAGAGACCCAGTACTTC.

The chain links TRBV5-1 to TRBJ2-5; TRBD2 might be the D (6 bases). Germline CDR1 SGHRS, CDR2 YFSETQ. This CDR3 region has 15 residues. Trimming shortened V by 1 base and J by 5 bases, and 15 bases separated the two germline ends. CDR3 DNA: TGCGCCAGCAGCTTGTTGGGGACCCGGGGGGAGACCCAGTACTTC. It encodes CASSLLGTRGETQYF.

The V call is TRBV7-6, the J call TRBJ2-7, with D possibly TRBD2 on 6 matching bases. V shed 1 base and J shed 5 bases, with 15 bases lying between them. Germline V lookup: CDR1 SGHVS, CDR2 FNYEAQ. The CDR3 covers 15 residues. CDR3 residues: CASSLEIGSRDEQYF. The CDR3 coding sequence is TGTGCCAGCAGCTTAGAGATCGGGAGCCGGGACGAGCAGTACTTC.

The rearrangement joins TRBV5-4 to TRBJ2-7; D possibly corresponds to TRBD2 (5 bases). Germline CDR1 SGHNT, CDR2 YYREEE (reference sequence). The CDR3 length is 15 residues. V lost 0 bases to trimming and J lost 1 base, with 11 bases between them. The CDR3 reads CASSLAGLLSYEQYF. The DNA of the CDR3 is TGTGCCAGCAGCTTGGCTGGACTTCTTTCCTACGAGCAGTACTTC.

The V and J genes are TRBV5-6 and TRBJ1-1, with 9 positions matching TRBD1. The V gene end was trimmed by 4 bases and the J gene end by 5 bases; junction bases not matched to a gene: 6. This CDR3 comprises 14 residues. Germline V gene lookup returns CDR1 SGHDT and CDR2 YYEEEE. CDR3 nucleotide sequence: TGTGCCAGCAGCATCCGGGACAGGGTTACTGAAGCTTTCTTT. Its translation: CASSIRDRVTEAFF.